This T cell receptor beta chain is drawn from a study of metastatic and nonmetastatic thyroid tumors. Study details: Where malignant and benign thyroid patients were concerned, repertoires were compared across blood and tumor or nodule tissue.

Whole-study results and caveats: As reported, TCR beta diversity in blood and tumor was significantly higher in malignant thyroid tumors than in benign nodules.

The CDR3 is made up of 13 amino acids. Germline V CDR1 and CDR2: KGHDR, SFDVKD. V was cut by 0 bases and J by 10 bases, with 9 bases left in between. In the original analysis: The study's classifier, a distant-metastasis tool for papillary thyroid cancer, was built using CDR3 differences across clinicopathological groups. TCRdb reanalyzed the PCR reads via MiXCR. The V and J calls reflect TCRdb's pipeline rather than the authors' work. Among some 23,000 clones listed, around a fifth were seen once. Each patient came to thyroid surgery without any prior treatment (of any kind). This clone was detected a few times. Its matching antigen is unknown.

The receptor was derived from a female donor with papillary thyroid cancer or a benign thyroid nodule (not recorded which). Some clones in this sample may be carry-over from other donors' samples. V gene TRBV24-1 combines with J gene TRBJ2-1; D is ambiguous. The sample comprised tumor tissue. The DNA of the CDR3 is TGTGCCACCAGTGATTTGCTGGACGGAGAGCAGTTCTTC. This codes for CATSDLLDGEQFF.